Sequencing of this TCR beta chain was carried out in a study of shared clonotypes between healthy human individuals. Study-wide results and caveats: The sampled material consisted only of blood, and tissue repertoires are likely to differ. Non-shared clonotypes were found to have lower generation probabilities than the clonotypes that were shared by all four of the sorted-subset donors.

This clone was observed once. As yet, its antigen is unknown. The DNA input per sorted-subset replicate PCR was about 180 ng, corresponding to 28,000 or so T cell genomes. Measured with immunoSEQ multiplex PCR; TCRdb has only the in-frame clones, and not every one. The sample contains millions of clones, around nine tenths of which appear only once. V dropped 5 bases and J dropped 11 bases, with 23 bases sitting between them. CDR1 SGHNT and CDR2 YYREEE come from the germline V gene (reference sequence). This CDR3 is built from 15 residues. The clonotype was recovered from a man aged 18 to 30 in good health. The sequenced material came from naive CD4+ T cells sorted from blood. Subset denoted: CD45RA+ positively selected. This chain links TRBV5-4 with TRBJ2-1; D is ambiguous. The CDR3 DNA is TGTGCCAGCAGGACTGACGGATCTCCTACAATGAAGCAGTTCTTC. Translation gives CASRTDGSPTMKQFF.